This TCR beta chain stems from a study of blood T cell dynamics during melanoma immunotherapy. Across the whole study: Metastatic melanoma patients received first-line pembrolizumab or nivolumab plus ipilimumab.

Time point described: pre-treatment baseline. This CDR3 has 15 amino acids. Trimming took 5 bases from V and 0 from J; bases not matched to a gene: 7. Looked up from germline, CDR1 is SQVTM and CDR2 is ANQGSEA. Assay used: immunoSEQ multiplex PCR; TCRdb lists only in-frame clones, some missing. The sample yields 9,500 to 13,000 clones, 70% to 90% seen once. This chain connects TRBV29-1 to TRBJ2-1; 7 positions match TRBD1. The input for sequencing was blood, taken from a patient treated with checkpoint blockade. The TCR sequence derives from a human donor with melanoma. In DNA form, the CDR3 reads TGCAGCGTTAGGGGGCAGTCCAGCTCCTACAATGAGCAGTTCTTC. This codes for CSVRGQSSSYNEQFF.